This T cell receptor beta chain was found in a study of cytomegalovirus exposure and HLA in healthy donors. Germline CDR1 reads SGHVS; CDR2 reads FQNEAQ. The CDR3 has 15 residues. Trimming took 5 bases from V and 2 from J; bases not matched to a gene: 6. The PCR made use of 60 Vbeta and 13 Jbeta primers. Some clones are missing from TCRdb's copy, which holds only in-frame ones; the method was immunoSEQ multiplex PCR. The table lists 100,000 to 150,000 clones. The source is a middle-aged woman in good health and CMV-seropositive. Sequenced: PBMCs. The rearrangement uses TRBV7-8 and TRBJ2-1, with 7 positions matching TRBD1. In DNA, the CDR3 is TGTGCCAGCAGCCCCCGGGACAGCGCCTACAATGAGCAGTTCTTC. This translates into CASSPRDSAYNEQFF.